The rows below give T cell receptor beta chains drawn from one sample of a study of OX40 agonist ivuxolimab in advanced cancers. Data came from immunoSEQ multiplex PCR; TCRdb stores just in-frame clones and leaves some out. The data hold some 69,000 clones, with nearly 90% observed a single time. Sequenced here: CD4+ or CD8+ T cells sorted from blood, sampled in a trial of the OX40 agonist ivuxolimab. The receptors were sampled from an adult with an advanced solid tumor such as melanoma, head and neck, liver or kidney cancer. CDR3s include the opening cysteine and the closing phenylalanine or tryptophan. The order of the fields is clone size, V gene, J gene, D gene, CDR3 DNA, CDR3 protein. A D gene is named only where the DNA matches it firmly. A clone size is listed for some rows: how often the clone was seen (once, few, many), or a class if it is expanded.

>.|TRBV19|TRBJ1-1|TRBD1
TGTGCCAGTAGTATAAATATCGGACAGGGAGGAGCTTTCTTT
CASSINIGQGGAFF
>.|TRBV27|TRBJ2-7|.
TGTGCCAGCAGTTTAGGTGGGAGAGGCTACGAGCAGTACTTC
CASSLGGRGYEQYF
>.|TRBV19|TRBJ2-6|.
TGTGCCAGTTACGGGGGTCCCGGGGCCAACGTCCTGACTTTC
CASYGGPGANVLTF
>.|TRBV5-1|TRBJ2-5|TRBD2
TGCGCCAGCAGGCCTGGACTAGCGGGCGAGACCCAGTACTTC
CASRPGLAGETQYF
>few|TRBV28|TRBJ2-5|TRBD2
TGTGCCAGCAGTTTACTAGCGGGAGAGACCCAGTACTTC
CASSLLAGETQYF
>.|TRBV11-3|TRBJ1-2|.
TGTGCCAGCAGCTTAGTTCGAGGGTCAAGCTCCACCTTC
CASSLVRGSSSTF
>once|TRBV6-5|TRBJ1-1|.
TGTGCCAGCAGCCCCCGGGTCCTGGTCAAAGCTTTCTTT
CASSPRVLVKAFF
>.|TRBV5-6|TRBJ2-5|TRBD1
TGTGCCAGCAGTTCGACAGGGTCGGGAGAGACCCAGTACTTC
CASSSTGSGETQYF
>.|TRBV19|TRBJ2-1|TRBD1
TGTGCCAGTAGTCCGGGACAGACCTACAATGAGCAGTTCTTC
CASSPGQTYNEQFF
>.|TRBV7-6|TRBJ2-3|TRBD2
TGTGCCAGCAGCCCACGACTAGCGGGAGGGATAGATACGCAGTATTTT
CASSPRLAGGIDTQYF
>.|TRBV2|TRBJ1-5|TRBD1
TGTGCCAGCAGGCCGGACAGGGGAAGTCAGCCCCAGCATTTT
CASRPDRGSQPQHF
>.|TRBV27|TRBJ1-5|.
TGTGCCAGCAGTTTTCTCGATAGCAATCAGCCCCAGCATTTT
CASSFLDSNQPQHF
>.|TRBV6-1|TRBJ2-5|.
TGTGCCAGCAGTGAGGAGACCCAGTACTTC
CASSEETQYF
>.|TRBV7-6|TRBJ2-7|.
TGTGCCAGCAGCTTAGACGGGCGGGTTTCCTACGAGCAGTACTTC
CASSLDGRVSYEQYF
>.|TRBV6-5|TRBJ2-7|.
TGTGCCAGCAGCCTTACCAGCGGGTACCGTCTCGAGCAGTACTTC
CASSLTSGYRLEQYF
>once|TRBV16|TRBJ2-6|.
TGTGCCAGCAGCCACCCACAGGGCCCGGGTGGGGCCAACGTCCTGACTTTC
CASSHPQGPGGANVLTF
>.|TRBV6-5|TRBJ2-1|.
TGTGCCAGCAGCCTCTACAATGAGCAGTTCTTC
CASSLYNEQFF
>.|TRBV6-5|TRBJ1-4|TRBD1
TGTGCCAGCAGGTCCCAGCGGACAGGTCTGTTTTTT
CASRSQRTGLFF
>.|TRBV11-3|TRBJ2-3|TRBD2
TGTGCCAGCAGCTTCGGGACTAGCGGGAGTCCAGATACGCAGTATTTT
CASSFGTSGSPDTQYF
>few|TRBV9|TRBJ2-1|TRBD2
TGTGCCAGCAGCTTGGGGGTAGGTACTAGCGGGAGTAGTGCCTACAATGAGCAGTTCTTC
CASSLGVGTSGSSAYNEQFF
>once|TRBV5-4|TRBJ2-3|TRBD2
TGTGCCAGCAGCTTCCCTGGCGGGGGGGGAGATACGCAGTATTTT
CASSFPGGGGDTQYF
>.|TRBV6-6|TRBJ1-4|.
TGTGCCAGCAGTGCCGGGACGATTAATGAAAAACTGTTTTTT
CASSAGTINEKLFF
>few|TRBV28|TRBJ1-1|.
TGTGCCAGCAGTTTGAGATTTCCTACTGAAGCTTTCTTT
CASSLRFPTEAFF
>.|TRBV27|TRBJ1-6|.
TGTGCCAGCACCAAAAAGGGAAGGGCGAACCTCAATAATTCACCCCTCCACTTT
CASTKKGRANLNNSPLHF
>.|TRBV20-1|TRBJ2-1|TRBD2
TGCAAAGGCGGGAGTCTATTAGGGCAGTTCTTC
CKGGSLLGQFF
>.|TRBV4-1|TRBJ2-7|.
TGCGCCAGCAGCCAAGATCGGGCGGGAATATACGAGCAGTACTTC
CASSQDRAGIYEQYF
>few|TRBV5-4|TRBJ2-7|TRBD1
TGTGCCAGCAGCTTGCCGGGACAGGGGGTCCGCGAGCAGTACTTC
CASSLPGQGVREQYF
>.|TRBV14|TRBJ2-1|.
TGTGCCAGCAGCCAATGGCCCAGGCCAGGACGGATATTGGGTGAGCAGTTCTTC
CASSQWPRPGRILGEQFF
>.|TRBV6-5|TRBJ1-6|.
TGTGCCAGCAGTTACGGCAGGCTCCCCCCGAATTCACCCCTCCACTTT
CASSYGRLPPNSPLHF
>few|TRBV30|TRBJ1-5|.
TGTGCCTGGGGGCCAGGGGATCAGCCCCAGCATTTT
CAWGPGDQPQHF
>.|TRBV28|TRBJ1-5|TRBD1
TGTGCCAGCAGTTTTATCAAAGGGGGCTTGAGCAATCAGCCCCAGCATTTT
CASSFIKGGLSNQPQHF
>.|TRBV28|TRBJ2-7|TRBD2
TGTGCCAGCAGTTTACCCCTAGCGGGAGGCTACGAGCAGTACTTC
CASSLPLAGGYEQYF
>.|TRBV7-9|TRBJ2-5|.
TGTGCCAGCAGCTTAGCGAGTGGGGCACCGGCCCAGTACTTC
CASSLASGAPAQYF
>.|TRBV2|TRBJ1-1|.
TGTGCCAGCACATATCAGGGTAAAACTGAAGCTTTCTTT
CASTYQGKTEAFF
>.|TRBV5-6|TRBJ1-1|.
TGTGCCAGCAGCTTGGGGACAAAGCCCTTGAACACTGAAGCTTTCTTT
CASSLGTKPLNTEAFF
>.|TRBV11-2|TRBJ2-1|TRBD1
TGTGCCAGCAGCCCCGGACAGGGCCCTCGGAGTGAGCAGTTCTTC
CASSPGQGPRSEQFF
>.|TRBV11-1|TRBJ1-4|.
TGTGCCAGCAGCTTACGCTCGGGTGGGCCGAATGAAAAACTGTTTTTT
CASSLRSGGPNEKLFF
>few|TRBV10-3|TRBJ1-4|.
TGTGCCATCAGTGGGCAGATAGGGGAAAAACTGTTTTTT
CAISGQIGEKLFF
>few|TRBV7-3|TRBJ2-7|TRBD1
TGTGCCAGCAGCCCCGACAGGGGCACCTACGAGCAGTACTTC
CASSPDRGTYEQYF
>.|TRBV4-3|TRBJ1-2|.
TGCGCCAGCAGCCAGCCCGACAGTCAGGAGGGCTACACCTTC
CASSQPDSQEGYTF
>.|TRBV18|TRBJ1-5|TRBD1
TGTGCCAGCTCAAGAGACAGGGGGCGTCAGCCCCAGCATTTT
CASSRDRGRQPQHF
>.|TRBV7-3|TRBJ1-1|.
TGTGCCAGCAGCTTACAAGAAAACACTGAAGCTTTCTTT
CASSLQENTEAFF
>.|TRBV6-5|TRBJ2-1|.
TGTGCCAGCAGTTACGGGCTTATCTCAAATGAGCAGTTCTTC
CASSYGLISNEQFF
>.|TRBV5-1|TRBJ1-5|.
TGCGCCAGCAGCTTGGAGGGGGTGGGAGAGCCCCAGCATTTT
CASSLEGVGEPQHF
>.|TRBV4-2|TRBJ1-5|.
TGTGCCAGCAGCCAAGATCGAGGGGTTAATCAGCCCCAGCATTTT
CASSQDRGVNQPQHF
>.|TRBV19|TRBJ1-2|.
TGTGCCAGTAGTATAGATGCGGGGGTCCTCTTTCTCTATGGCTACACCTTC
CASSIDAGVLFLYGYTF
>.|TRBV10-3|TRBJ2-1|TRBD2
TGTGCCATCAGTGAGTGGAAAGCGGGAGGGGACAATGAGCAGTTCTTC
CAISEWKAGGDNEQFF
>.|TRBV2|TRBJ1-3|.
TGTGCCAGCAGGAGGCCTTACTCTGGAAACACCATATATTTT
CASRRPYSGNTIYF